The sequence of this T cell receptor (beta chain) was determined in a study of T cells expressing NK-cell markers. The CDR3 contains 16 residues. In germline, CDR1 is MNHEY, CDR2 SMNVEV (reference sequence). TCRdb reprocessed the 5' RACE reads; each CDR3 protein has one entry and no DNA is given. The sample has a few hundred thousand distinct CDR3 sequences; the top ten hold around 5.3%. Input material: blood T cells: a sorted CD56 or NKG2C T cell subset, CD4+ or CD8+ T cells, or bulk PBMC T cells (not recorded which). V and J are TRBV27 and TRBJ1-1; TCRdb's assignment of TRBD1 cannot be checked, as there is no DNA. The origin of this receptor is a man aged 18-75 years in good health. CDR3 residues: CASSSRGTIFNTEAFF.